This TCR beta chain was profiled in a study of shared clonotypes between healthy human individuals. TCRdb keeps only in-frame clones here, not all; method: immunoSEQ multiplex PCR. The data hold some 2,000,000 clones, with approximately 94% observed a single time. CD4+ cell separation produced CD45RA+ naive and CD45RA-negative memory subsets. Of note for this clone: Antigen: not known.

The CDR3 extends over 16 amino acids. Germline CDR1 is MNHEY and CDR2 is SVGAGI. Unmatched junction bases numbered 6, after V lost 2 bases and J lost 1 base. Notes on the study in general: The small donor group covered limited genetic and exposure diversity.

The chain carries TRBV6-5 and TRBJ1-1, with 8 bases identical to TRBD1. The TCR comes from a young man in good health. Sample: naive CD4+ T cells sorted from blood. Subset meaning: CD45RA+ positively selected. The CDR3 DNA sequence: TGTGCCAGCAGTTACGCACGACAGGGGCGGAACACTGAAGCTTTCTTT. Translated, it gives CASSYARQGRNTEAFF.